A selection of T cell receptor beta chains follows, all from one sample in a study of T cell responses to AZD1222 COVID-19 vaccine. Here immunoSEQ multiplex PCR was the method, and the copy in TCRdb shows in-frame clones only, minus some. The profile covers 55,000 to 75,000 clones, with about 90% appearing a single time and just under 5% taken by the ten largest. The sequencing used peripheral blood, collected on day 0 of AZD1222 vaccination. All receptors come from an adult in good health. CDR3s include the opening cysteine and the closing phenylalanine or tryptophan. A D gene is named only where the DNA matches it firmly. A row's size may be missing; if present it is once, few, many or a size class.

clone size: .; D gene: .; V gene: TRBV10-3; J gene: TRBJ2-5; CDR3 protein: CAISAMTGSQETQYF; CDR3 DNA: TGTGCCATCAGTGCTATGACAGGATCTCAAGAGACCCAGTACTTC
clone size: .; D gene: .; V gene: TRBV6-1; J gene: TRBJ1-2; CDR3 protein: CASSKPGMAYGYTF; CDR3 DNA: TGTGCCAGCAGTAAGCCCGGGATGGCCTATGGCTACACCTTC
clone size: .; D gene: .; V gene: TRBV29-1; J gene: TRBJ1-1; CDR3 protein: CSARDGTWTTEAFF; CDR3 DNA: TGCAGCGCCCGTGACGGGACCTGGACCACTGAAGCTTTCTTT
clone size: .; D gene: .; V gene: TRBV14; J gene: TRBJ1-6; CDR3 protein: CASSSLRASPLHF; CDR3 DNA: TGTGCCAGCAGCAGTCTCAGGGCCTCACCCCTCCACTTT
clone size: few; D gene: TRBD1; V gene: TRBV6-5; J gene: TRBJ1-5; CDR3 protein: CVTGTEKYSNQPQHF; CDR3 DNA: TGTGTCACCGGGACAGAAAAATATAGCAATCAGCCCCAGCATTTT
clone size: .; D gene: .; V gene: TRBV3-1/TRBV3-2; J gene: TRBJ1-2; CDR3 protein: CASSQVGVEGYTF; CDR3 DNA: TGTGCCAGCAGCCAAGTCGGGGTGGAAGGCTACACCTTC
clone size: .; D gene: .; V gene: TRBV19; J gene: TRBJ1-2; CDR3 protein: CASSISKRRNYGYTF; CDR3 DNA: TGTGCCAGTAGTATAAGTAAGCGACGGAACTATGGCTACACCTTC
clone size: .; D gene: TRBD2; V gene: TRBV19; J gene: TRBJ2-1; CDR3 protein: CASRTTSGGAQEQFF; CDR3 DNA: TGTGCCAGTAGGACAACTAGCGGGGGGGCTCAGGAGCAGTTCTTC
clone size: .; D gene: .; V gene: TRBV27; J gene: TRBJ1-5; CDR3 protein: CASSLSGTDYQPQHF; CDR3 DNA: TGTGCCAGCAGTTTGTCAGGGACGGACTATCAGCCCCAGCATTTT
clone size: .; D gene: TRBD2; V gene: TRBV10-3; J gene: TRBJ2-1; CDR3 protein: CAISPSGGLDNEQFF; CDR3 DNA: TGTGCCATCAGTCCATCGGGGGGTCTCGACAATGAGCAGTTCTTC
clone size: .; D gene: .; V gene: TRBV5-1; J gene: TRBJ1-2; CDR3 protein: CASSLGDVGAGGYTF; CDR3 DNA: TGCGCCAGCAGCTTGGGTGATGTGGGCGCAGGTGGCTACACCTTC
clone size: .; D gene: .; V gene: TRBV5-6; J gene: TRBJ1-1; CDR3 protein: CASSLRGADTEAFF; CDR3 DNA: TGTGCCAGCAGCTTGAGGGGGGCAGATACTGAAGCTTTCTTT
clone size: .; D gene: .; V gene: TRBV19; J gene: TRBJ1-1; CDR3 protein: CASSPRGVRNTEAFF; CDR3 DNA: TGTGCCAGTAGTCCGAGGGGGGTTCGGAACACTGAAGCTTTCTTT
clone size: .; D gene: .; V gene: TRBV27; J gene: TRBJ1-1; CDR3 protein: CASSPVLGTEAFF; CDR3 DNA: TGTGCCAGCAGTCCTGTCCTAGGCACTGAAGCTTTCTTT
clone size: .; D gene: TRBD1; V gene: TRBV6-5; J gene: TRBJ1-3; CDR3 protein: CASRQGVGNTIYF; CDR3 DNA: TGTGCCAGCAGACAGGGGGTTGGAAACACCATATATTTT
clone size: .; D gene: .; V gene: TRBV7-2; J gene: TRBJ1-5; CDR3 protein: CASSLGWGTRNQPQHF; CDR3 DNA: TGTGCCAGCAGCTTAGGTTGGGGGACACGCAATCAGCCCCAGCATTTT
clone size: .; D gene: .; V gene: TRBV7-9; J gene: TRBJ2-3; CDR3 protein: CASSLALEDTQYF; CDR3 DNA: TGTGCCAGCAGCTTAGCCCTCGAAGATACGCAGTATTTT
clone size: .; D gene: .; V gene: TRBV6-5; J gene: TRBJ1-1; CDR3 protein: CASSDLQNMNTEAFF; CDR3 DNA: TGTGCCAGCTCCGACCTACAGAACATGAACACTGAAGCTTTCTTT
clone size: .; D gene: .; V gene: TRBV6-1; J gene: TRBJ2-7; CDR3 protein: CASRATGYEQYF; CDR3 DNA: TGTGCCAGCAGAGCGACTGGCTACGAGCAGTACTTC
clone size: .; D gene: TRBD1; V gene: TRBV5-1; J gene: TRBJ2-7; CDR3 protein: CASSGGQGYEQYF; CDR3 DNA: TGCGCCAGCAGCGGCGGACAGGGCTACGAGCAGTACTTC
clone size: .; D gene: TRBD1; V gene: TRBV6-1; J gene: TRBJ1-1; CDR3 protein: CASSEANERGRGRFFTEAFF; CDR3 DNA: TGTGCCAGCAGTGAAGCTAACGAACGGGGCAGGGGGCGATTCTTCACTGAAGCTTTCTTT
clone size: few; D gene: TRBD2; V gene: TRBV9; J gene: TRBJ2-3; CDR3 protein: CASSVSGGNTDTQYF; CDR3 DNA: TGTGCCAGCAGCGTATCCGGGGGGAACACAGATACGCAGTATTTT
clone size: .; D gene: .; V gene: TRBV7-6; J gene: TRBJ1-5; CDR3 protein: CASSWTENQPQHF; CDR3 DNA: TGTGCCAGCAGCTGGACAGAAAATCAGCCCCAGCATTTT
clone size: once; D gene: TRBD2; V gene: TRBV5-4; J gene: TRBJ2-3; CDR3 protein: CASSAGSGGVTQYF; CDR3 DNA: TGTGCCAGCAGCGCTGGGAGCGGGGGGGTTACGCAGTATTTT
clone size: .; D gene: TRBD1; V gene: TRBV10-3; J gene: TRBJ1-2; CDR3 protein: CAISDRGYGYTF; CDR3 DNA: TGTGCCATCAGCGACAGGGGGTATGGCTACACCTTC
clone size: .; D gene: .; V gene: TRBV5-1; J gene: TRBJ2-1; CDR3 protein: CASSLRGQNRASYNEQFF; CDR3 DNA: TGCGCCAGCAGCTTGAGGGGCCAAAACAGGGCCTCCTACAATGAGCAGTTCTTC
clone size: .; D gene: .; V gene: TRBV3-1/TRBV3-2; J gene: TRBJ2-2; CDR3 protein: CASSQGGGSVTGELFF; CDR3 DNA: TGTGCCAGCAGCCAAGGAGGGGGTTCTGTCACCGGGGAGCTGTTTTTT
clone size: .; D gene: .; V gene: TRBV9; J gene: TRBJ2-7; CDR3 protein: CASSPGNRAYEQYF; CDR3 DNA: TGTGCCAGCAGCCCAGGGAACAGGGCCTACGAGCAGTACTTC
clone size: .; D gene: .; V gene: TRBV11-2; J gene: TRBJ1-5; CDR3 protein: CASSERRGPQHF; CDR3 DNA: TGTGCCAGCAGTGAACGACGGGGGCCCCAGCATTTT
clone size: .; D gene: .; V gene: TRBV5-5; J gene: TRBJ1-6; CDR3 protein: CASSLGQYNSPLHF; CDR3 DNA: TGTGCCAGCAGCCTTGGGCAGTATAATTCACCCCTCCACTTT
clone size: .; D gene: .; V gene: TRBV2; J gene: TRBJ1-6; CDR3 protein: CASIGAGRGSPLHF; CDR3 DNA: TGTGCCAGCATCGGGGCCGGCCGAGGCTCACCCCTCCACTTT